The 3 T cell receptor beta chains presented below share a single source sample, sequenced in a study of CD8+ T cells in alopecia areata. Isolated RNA was reverse transcribed into cDNA used as the sequencing template. Here immunoSEQ multiplex PCR was the method, and the copy in TCRdb shows in-frame clones only, minus some. The table has around 140,000 clones, around 47% seen once. Input material: CD4+ T cells sorted from blood. The receptors were gathered from a human donor with alopecia areata.

The rearrangement links TRBV28 to TRBJ2-2; 9 nucleotides match TRBD1. V shed 7 bases and J 6 bases; nucleotides not matched to a gene: 9. This CDR3 spans 15 amino acids. The germline gives CDR1 MDHEN, CDR2 SYDVKM. CDR3 sequence reads: CASIEVRQGAGELFF. As DNA, the CDR3 is TGTGCCAGCATCGAGGTTCGACAGGGGGCCGGGGAGCTGTTTTTT.

This clone was observed a handful of times. The chain has TRBV28 and TRBJ1-5; 7 nucleotides line up with TRBD1. Germline CDR1 MDHEN, CDR2 SYDVKM. V trimming: 3 bases; J trimming: 5 bases; junction bases outside the gene matches: 1. The length of the CDR3 is 13 residues. The CDR3 spells CASSLGQYQPQHF. CDR3 DNA: TGTGCCAGCAGTTTGGGACAGTATCAGCCCCAGCATTTT.

This chain connects TRBV18 to TRBJ2-5; no clear D. The CDR3 is made up of 13 amino acids. CDR1 KGHSH and CDR2 LQKENI come from the germline V gene. V was pared by 2 bases and J by 0 bases, with 4 bases between. In DNA form, the CDR3 reads TGTGCCAGCTCACCATCAGACCAAGAGACCCAGTACTTC. Translating gives CASSPSDQETQYF.